This T cell receptor beta chain was captured in a study of cytomegalovirus exposure and HLA in healthy donors (TCRdb year 2017). Regarding the research as a whole: In an earlier analysis of under 750 of the donors, 250 to 300 Gb of sequence data and roughly 100 million unique TCR beta sequences from about 179 million T cells were reported. Roughly 300 gigabases of sequencing data and around 80 million unique TCR sequences made up an early release that covered 500 to 700 HLA-typed donors. Among the approximately 400 genotyped donors, 81% belonged to the genetic ancestry cluster associated with self-reported Caucasian donors. The study was designed to test whether signatures of past pathogen exposure could be identified by cataloging public T cell receptors. The T cell repertoires of 666 subjects were profiled by immunosequencing and related to cytomegalovirus serostatus. In addition to the first cohort of 666 subjects, a separate validation cohort of over 90 different subjects was used. To predict cytomegalovirus infection status, the study combined high-throughput TCR immunosequencing, statistical association of individual TCRs with disease status, and machine learning. A later analysis re-examined previously published TCR beta repertoires from roughly 650 donors and added high-resolution HLA genotyping to investigate patterns of TCR occurrence. Rather than using new phenotypic data, the later analysis identified candidate immune exposures from TCR beta sequences and from how often those sequences occurred across donors. An earlier analysis of 450 to 750 of the donors used high-throughput TCR beta sequencing to judge whether each TCR beta V gene segment behaved as functional or pseudogenic. Donor age, sex, ethnicity and CMV serostatus were collected together with the repertoire data. Genome-wide SNP genotypes for about three fifths of the roughly 670 donors were used in a later genetic analysis, which treated that subset as a discovery cohort. Every repertoire in the discovery cohort had been generated on one and the same sequencing platform. Class I and class II HLA loci were covered by the typing at four-digit resolution. Typing coverage varied by locus: roughly 629-640 donors for A, B, C, DRB1 and DQB1; more than 500 for DQA1; approximately 570 for DPA1; around 490 for DPB1. Because of strong linkage in the cohort, a handful of DR-DQ haplotypes were treated as single units for association and clustering. Among some 400 genotyped donors of the cohort, an average of approximately 200,000 unique TCR beta nucleotide sequences was sequenced per donor, of which 15% to 20% were non-productive.

What the authors observed across the whole study: Some IMGT-functional V segments, including TRBV6-2 and TRBV6-3, could not be distinguished by the 87-base-pair reads and were therefore excluded. Only TCR beta chains were sequenced in this cohort, and the absence of alpha or paired-chain data limited detectable features. The authors suggested that the approach could potentially be extended to other disease states and immunological phenotypes. In a later analysis, HLA-associated TCR beta chains showed more clonal expansion and lower generation probabilities than non-associated chains that were equally common. For the cohort, immune exposure information was limited to CMV serostatus. Because HLA typing was missing for some donors at each locus, association tests included only the typed subset. An earlier analysis of approximately 590 of the donors showed that most TCR beta V segments appeared in productive rearrangements either about 87% or about 30% of the time, which broadly matched IMGT annotations. In vitro tests confirmed that a few of the cytomegalovirus-associated TCR beta chains recognize cytomegalovirus antigens. In both the original and validation cohorts, the classifier was reported to diagnose cytomegalovirus status with high specificity and sensitivity. Linkage disequilibrium might explain the correlated functional status among segregating V segments, but an unknown experimental factor could not be ruled out. Compared with the 666-donor mean, donors in an Asian-associated ancestry cluster had fewer N-insertions in productive TCRs, according to a later genetic analysis. A further reported finding was that TCR beta sequences accurately predicted the HLA-A and HLA-B alleles for most subjects in the first cohort. According to a later analysis, parvovirus B19, influenza, CMV and Epstein-Barr virus appeared linked to several top co-occurrence clusters. Assigning TCR associations to individual alleles was difficult when HLA alleles, especially DR and DQ, strongly co-occurred. The sequencing pipeline was judged likely to have produced a cluster of highly shared sequence variants as a technical artifact. The study gave a list of about 150 TCR beta chains associated with cytomegalovirus. In a later analysis, the rate of TCR association differed among HLA loci, with DRB1 alleles having the most associated TCRs and HLA-C alleles having the fewest. Sequencing depth was assumed to be roughly uniform across donors in the presence/absence analyses, though that assumption may not hold. A later genetic analysis associated a missense DCLRE1C variant with V-gene and J-gene trimming of TCR beta chains, and an independent cohort replicated the association. Specific HLA alleles were associated with 15,000 to 20,000 TCR beta sequences at a false discovery rate of 0.05 in a later analysis. A later analysis found that most CMV-associated TCR beta chains appeared HLA-restricted, with HLA associations seemingly driven largely by CMV exposure. Most TCR sequences were observed very rarely across donors, whereas some public TCRs were present in many individuals. About 17 rarely observed V segments, including chromosome 9 orphons, were excluded from the earlier analysis of approximately 600 of the donors because counts were too low.

The library was built by means of the immunoSEQ multiplex PCR assay. The multiplex PCR relied on a mix of 60 forward primers for TCR Vbeta segments and 13 reverse primers for TCR Jbeta segments. The CDR3 region of rearranged TCR beta genes was amplified from genomic DNA by a multiplex PCR assay. On the Illumina HiSeq System, the amplified TCR beta libraries were sequenced as 87-base-pair reads. The source study handled its data this way. A later analysis tallied 70 million to 100 million unique TCR beta chains across the roughly 610 repertoires, and around 9.9 million of those chains were shared by two or more donors. Raw reads were error-corrected and collapsed into unique sequences with a nearest-neighbor algorithm that merged closely related sequences to remove PCR and sequencing errors. To assign V, D and J gene segments, CDR3 sequences were aligned to IMGT reference sequences. For a sequence to be retained, a match of at least six nucleotides was required to both a V gene segment and a J gene segment. A rearrangement was called productive if the CDR3 had no stop codons and remained in frame with V and J, and every other rearrangement was called non-productive. Following IMGT convention, CDR3 was defined as the stretch from the second conserved V-encoded cysteine to the conserved J-encoded phenylalanine. The earlier analysis of 587 of the donors excluded sequences that lacked an unambiguous match to a single V gene segment. In an earlier analysis of about 590 of the donors, a V segment was called functional when productive rearrangements were above 56.7%, and segregating when the standard deviation between donors exceeded 5%. To diagnose cytomegalovirus status from the catalog of TCR beta chain sequences, a statistical classification framework was built. In a later analysis, V and J genes were assigned by comparing TCR nucleotide sequences against IMGT/GENE-DB human TR gene sequences. The TCRdist pipeline was used in a later analysis to assign CDR3 sequences and most-parsimonious VDJ recombination scenarios. In a later analysis, each TCR beta chain was defined by its CDR3 amino acid sequence together with its V-gene family, and reads lacking a unique V-gene family were excluded. To address suspected cross-contamination and a sequencing artifact, a later analysis removed 592 highly shared, low-generation-probability nucleotide sequences. In a later analysis, a clonal expansion index for each public chain was calculated from normalized within-repertoire ranks of inferred template counts. In a later analysis, generation probabilities were computed with a VDJ recombination model fitted to out-of-frame rearrangements, and the resulting probabilities were checked against IGoR. A later analysis scored TCR-TCR, TCR-HLA and TCR-CMV co-occurrence with hypergeometric tests, applying a repertoire-size bias correction to TCR pairs. In a later analysis, false discovery rates were estimated by permuting HLA or CMV assignments 20 times. In a later analysis, co-occurring TCRs were grouped with DBSCAN, and TCRdist sequence similarity was added when clustering was performed within HLA-allele-positive subsets. For co-occurrence clustering, repertoires with fewer than 30,000 or more than 120,000 public chains were excluded, along with five or six repertoires with anomalous nucleotide sharing. Held by TCRdb, this immuneACCESS table contains in-frame sequences only and omits some clones. Under half of the omission traces to an unresolved V gene where checked; the cause of the rest is unknown. V and J calls and clone size are given by that table; D and trimming were obtained from the DNA. The sample includes 150,000 to 180,000 clones, with roughly 74% observed a single time. 2.5% to 3% of the sample comes from the top ten.

The cohort consisted of 666 healthy bone marrow donors. Cohort members were all nominally healthy when sampled, although unrecorded immune exposures were likely present. The donor was CMV seronegative and belonged to the group of 350 or so seronegative cohort members. A peripheral blood sample was collected from each donor, and TCR beta sequencing was performed on peripheral blood mononuclear cells. The Qiagen DNeasy Blood Extraction Kit was used to extract genomic DNA from the blood cell samples. A word on this clone: The antigen it binds to is not known. Base quality data are lacking; no much larger clone is found one base away.

Ends trimmed: V by 4 bases, J by 3 bases; bases unmatched to a gene: 6. According to the germline V gene, CDR1 reads SGHTA and CDR2 reads FQGNSA. Spanning cysteine to phenylalanine, the CDR3 consists of 15 amino acids. Only CDR3 DNA is held: 45 bases, read in frame from base 1. This sequence originates from a man between 18 and 35 years old in good health and CMV-seronegative. The sequenced sample was PBMCs. The sequence joins TRBV7-2 to TRBJ1-3, with 7 central nucleotides matching TRBD1. The CDR3 protein is CASSSNRGGGNTIYF. The DNA is as follows: TGTGCCAGCAGCTCAAACAGGGGCGGTGGAAACACCATATATTTT.